This entry lists 2 T cell receptor beta chains sequenced from one sample in a study of T-cell reconstitution after alpha-beta-depleted transplantation in children (dated by TCRdb to the mid-2010s). The receptor library was made with PCR. The sample was run on an Illumina HiSeq 2500. To normalize quantification of the TCRbeta repertoire, the TCR libraries were built with molecular barcoding that relied on unique molecular identifiers. TCRdb reprocessing: public reads trimmed at Q25 with fastp, clones called with MiXCR, in-frame beta chains kept. Under each unique CDR3 protein, matching rows form one entry showing the most common genes and DNA. Counted in this sample were approximately 490,000 distinct CDR3 sequences; roughly an eighth of them appeared once. Under 7% of the sample goes to the ten largest clones. The material was PBMCs from the stem cell graft donor, obtained from the stem cell graft. All receptors derive from a human donor who donated a stem cell graft to a child with combined immunodeficiency.

In DNA form, the CDR3 reads TGCGCCAGCAGCCGTGTACAGGGACGGTCCTACAATGAGCAGTTCTTC. This sequence encodes CASSRVQGRSYNEQFF. This sequence joins TRBV4-3 and TRBJ2-1; D perhaps matches TRBD1 (6 bases). This CDR3 spans 16 amino acids. Germline V gene sequence: CDR1 LGHNA, CDR2 YSLEER. Between the trimmed V and J ends, which lost 4 bases and 1 base, there was a span of 14 bases.

This chain connects TRBV29-1 to TRBJ2-7, with 10 nucleotides matching TRBD1. Trimming at V came to 7 bases and at J to 6 bases, leaving 6 bases not matched to a gene. This CDR3 has 12 amino acids. CDR1 SQVTM and CDR2 ANQGSEA come from the germline V gene. As DNA, the CDR3 is TGCAGCGCCGGGACAGGGGATTCCGAGCAGTACTTC. Encoded protein: CSAGTGDSEQYF.